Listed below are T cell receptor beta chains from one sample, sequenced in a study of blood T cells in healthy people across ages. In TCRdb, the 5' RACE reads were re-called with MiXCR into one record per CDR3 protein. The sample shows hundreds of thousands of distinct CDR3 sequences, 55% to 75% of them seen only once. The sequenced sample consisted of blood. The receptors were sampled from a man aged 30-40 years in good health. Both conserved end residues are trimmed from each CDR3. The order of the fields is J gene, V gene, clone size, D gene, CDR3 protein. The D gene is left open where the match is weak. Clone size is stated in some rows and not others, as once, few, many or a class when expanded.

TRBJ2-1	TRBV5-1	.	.	ASSVASGHRDEQF
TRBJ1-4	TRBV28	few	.	ASSTRTRDNEKLF
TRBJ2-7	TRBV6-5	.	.	ASSYSWTDEQY
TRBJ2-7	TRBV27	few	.	ASSHQTGYEQY
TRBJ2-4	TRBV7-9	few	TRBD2	ASSFSGLAGGLQY
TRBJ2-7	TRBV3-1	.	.	ASSKIPGQPADNEQY
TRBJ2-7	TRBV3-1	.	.	ASSQEGVHYYEQY
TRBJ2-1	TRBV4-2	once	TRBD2	ASSQGGRGSYNEQF
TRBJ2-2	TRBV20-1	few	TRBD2	SARRREDTGELF
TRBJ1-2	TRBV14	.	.	ASSPAVGAYYGYT
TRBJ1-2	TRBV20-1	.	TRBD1	SASPGQANYGYT
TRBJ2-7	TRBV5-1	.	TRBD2	ASSFSSSGATYEQY
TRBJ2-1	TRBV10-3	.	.	AISELPSYNEQF
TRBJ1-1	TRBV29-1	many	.	SVSRGREAF
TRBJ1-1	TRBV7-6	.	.	ASSLAGVNTEAF
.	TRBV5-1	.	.	ASSLASRVQDEQY
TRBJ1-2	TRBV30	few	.	AWTTAYGYT
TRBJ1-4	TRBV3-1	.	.	ASSQASPIPFGLF
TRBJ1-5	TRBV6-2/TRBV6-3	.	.	ASNGGSNQPQH
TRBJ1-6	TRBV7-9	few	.	ASSLVRTQGSPLH